Listed below are T cell receptor beta chains from one sample, sequenced in a study of CD8 T cells in Susac syndrome. Via MiXCR, TCRdb re-called the immunoSEQ multiplex PCR reads, giving one row per CDR3 protein. This sample has roughly 100,000 distinct CDR3 sequences, with roughly 96% found just once. The specimen sequenced was CD8+ T cells from PBMCs. Receptor source: a human donor with Susac syndrome. CDR3s include the opening cysteine and the closing phenylalanine or tryptophan. The D gene is left open where the match is weak. The size entry is marked missing in some rows and otherwise reads once, few, many or a size class.

v_gene: TRBV27; abundance: .; j_gene: TRBJ2-7; d_gene: .; CDR3aa: CASSTQGYEQYF; CDR3nt: TGTGCCAGCAGTACCCAGGGGTACGAGCAGTACTTC
v_gene: TRBV27; abundance: .; j_gene: TRBJ2-7; d_gene: TRBD1; CDR3aa: CASSSPTGRNSYEQYF; CDR3nt: TGTGCCAGCAGCTCCCCGACAGGGCGGAACTCCTACGAGCAGTACTTC
v_gene: TRBV29-1; abundance: .; j_gene: TRBJ2-2; d_gene: .; CDR3aa: CSVEPRGTGELFF; CDR3nt: TGCAGCGTTGAACCACGAGGTACCGGGGAGCTGTTTTTT
v_gene: TRBV15; abundance: .; j_gene: TRBJ1-5; d_gene: TRBD1; CDR3aa: CATTEDREVNQPQHF; CDR3nt: TGTGCCACCACCGAGGACAGGGAAGTCAATCAGCCCCAGCATTTT
v_gene: TRBV5-6; abundance: .; j_gene: TRBJ2-5; d_gene: TRBD2; CDR3aa: CASSFSGGLPETQYF; CDR3nt: TGTGCCAGCAGTTTTAGCGGGGGGCTCCCAGAGACCCAGTACTTC
v_gene: TRBV20-1; abundance: .; j_gene: TRBJ2-2; d_gene: TRBD1; CDR3aa: CSAWTGGNTGELFF; CDR3nt: TGCAGTGCATGGACAGGCGGCAACACCGGGGAGCTGTTTTTT
v_gene: TRBV6-2/TRBV6-3; abundance: .; j_gene: TRBJ1-5; d_gene: TRBD1; CDR3aa: CASSYDRGNQPQHF; CDR3nt: TGTGCCAGCAGTTACGACAGGGGGAATCAGCCCCAGCATTTT
v_gene: TRBV6-1; abundance: .; j_gene: TRBJ1-2; d_gene: .; CDR3aa: CASSGRMTAKTNYGYTF; CDR3nt: TGTGCCAGCAGTGGAAGGATGACAGCCAAAACTAACTATGGCTACACCTTC
v_gene: TRBV12-3/TRBV12-4; abundance: once; j_gene: TRBJ1-3; d_gene: .; CDR3aa: CASNERDLSGNTIYF; CDR3nt: TGTGCCAGCAACGAAAGGGATCTCTCTGGAAACACCATATATTTT
v_gene: TRBV20-1; abundance: .; j_gene: TRBJ2-3; d_gene: .; CDR3aa: CSARGEVRGGRSTDTQYF; CDR3nt: TGCAGTGCTAGAGGGGAGGTGCGAGGGGGGCGAAGCACAGATACGCAGTATTTT
v_gene: TRBV28; abundance: .; j_gene: TRBJ2-2; d_gene: .; CDR3aa: CASSSHHPSTDTGELFF; CDR3nt: TGTGCCAGCAGTTCCCATCATCCCTCCACGGACACCGGGGAGCTGTTTTTT
v_gene: TRBV5-4; abundance: .; j_gene: TRBJ2-7; d_gene: .; CDR3aa: CASSFRGRSYEQYF; CDR3nt: TGTGCCAGCAGCTTTCGCGGACGGTCCTACGAGCAGTACTTC
v_gene: TRBV29-1; abundance: .; j_gene: TRBJ1-1; d_gene: .; CDR3aa: CSVRRNTEAFF; CDR3nt: TGCAGCGTTAGGAGGAACACTGAAGCTTTCTTT
v_gene: TRBV2; abundance: .; j_gene: TRBJ1-5; d_gene: .; CDR3aa: CASSERPYLQPQHF; CDR3nt: TGTGCCAGCAGTGAAAGGCCCTACCTCCAGCCCCAGCATTTT
v_gene: TRBV21-1; abundance: .; j_gene: TRBJ1-1; d_gene: .; CDR3aa: CASSKDRNTEAFF; CDR3nt: TGTGCCAGCAGCAAAGACAGGAACACTGAAGCTTTCTTT
v_gene: TRBV20-1; abundance: .; j_gene: TRBJ2-3; d_gene: TRBD2; CDR3aa: CSARPPGLAGADTQYF; CDR3nt: TGCAGTGCTAGACCGCCGGGACTAGCGGGGGCCGATACGCAGTATTTT
v_gene: TRBV2; abundance: .; j_gene: TRBJ2-4; d_gene: TRBD2; CDR3aa: CASSERSGLAGELAKNIQYF; CDR3nt: TGTGCCAGCAGTGAAAGGTCTGGACTAGCGGGGGAACTAGCCAAAAACATTCAGTACTTC
v_gene: TRBV5-1; abundance: .; j_gene: TRBJ2-5; d_gene: TRBD2; CDR3aa: CASSPRGGNF; CDR3nt: TGCGCCAGCAGCCCTCGGGGAGGGAACTTC
v_gene: TRBV15; abundance: .; j_gene: TRBJ2-6; d_gene: .; CDR3aa: CATSRDRNSGANVLTF; CDR3nt: TGTGCCACCAGCAGAGACAGAAACTCTGGGGCCAACGTCCTGACTTTC
v_gene: TRBV28; abundance: .; j_gene: TRBJ2-5; d_gene: .; CDR3aa: CASKSETQYF; CDR3nt: TGTGCCAGCAAATCGGAGACCCAGTACTTC
v_gene: TRBV2; abundance: .; j_gene: TRBJ1-3; d_gene: .; CDR3aa: CASSGIRSRENTIYF; CDR3nt: TGTGCCAGCAGCGGGATTCGATCGAGGGAAAACACCATATATTTT
v_gene: TRBV30; abundance: .; j_gene: TRBJ2-5; d_gene: TRBD1; CDR3aa: CAWAREGQGQETQYF; CDR3nt: TGTGCCTGGGCACGGGAAGGACAGGGACAAGAGACCCAGTACTTC
v_gene: TRBV7-3; abundance: .; j_gene: TRBJ2-5; d_gene: TRBD2; CDR3aa: CASSSGTSGGVFQETQYF; CDR3nt: TGTGCCAGCAGCTCAGGGACTAGCGGGGGGGTATTTCAAGAGACCCAGTACTTC
v_gene: TRBV24-1; abundance: .; j_gene: TRBJ1-2; d_gene: TRBD1; CDR3aa: CATRPGQGAMGYGYTF; CDR3nt: TGTGCCACCAGACCGGGACAGGGGGCCATGGGCTATGGCTACACCTTC
v_gene: TRBV11-3; abundance: .; j_gene: TRBJ2-2; d_gene: .; CDR3aa: CASSSTRANGELFF; CDR3nt: TGTGCCAGCAGCTCTACCCGGGCGAACGGGGAGCTGTTTTTT
v_gene: TRBV25-1; abundance: .; j_gene: TRBJ2-7; d_gene: .; CDR3aa: CASSELSGDRSYEQYF; CDR3nt: TGTGCCAGCAGTGAATTGTCTGGAGACCGATCCTACGAGCAGTACTTC
v_gene: TRBV4-3; abundance: .; j_gene: TRBJ2-1; d_gene: .; CDR3aa: CASSQDSNTEQFF; CDR3nt: TGCGCCAGCAGCCAAGACTCAAACACGGAGCAGTTCTTC
v_gene: TRBV29-1; abundance: .; j_gene: TRBJ1-1; d_gene: TRBD1; CDR3aa: CVRRGRTEAFF; CDR3nt: TGCGTCCGCAGGGGGCGAACTGAAGCTTTCTTT
v_gene: TRBV6-5; abundance: once; j_gene: TRBJ1-2; d_gene: .; CDR3aa: CASRRRGFYGYTF; CDR3nt: TGTGCCAGCAGGCGGAGGGGATTTTATGGCTACACCTTC
v_gene: TRBV29-1; abundance: .; j_gene: TRBJ1-2; d_gene: TRBD1; CDR3aa: CSATDRGSPNYGYTF; CDR3nt: TGCAGCGCAACCGACAGGGGCTCACCTAACTATGGCTACACCTTC
v_gene: TRBV20-1; abundance: once; j_gene: TRBJ2-5; d_gene: TRBD2; CDR3aa: CSAARAASGFEETQYF; CDR3nt: TGCAGTGCAGCGCGGGCGGCTAGCGGATTCGAAGAGACCCAGTACTTC
v_gene: TRBV6-2/TRBV6-3; abundance: .; j_gene: TRBJ1-6; d_gene: .; CDR3aa: CASSYGRRTRGSPLHF; CDR3nt: TGTGCCAGCAGTTACGGTAGAAGGACCAGGGGTTCACCCCTCCACTTT
v_gene: TRBV7-2; abundance: .; j_gene: TRBJ2-7; d_gene: TRBD2; CDR3aa: CASSFTPGGSYEQYF; CDR3nt: TGTGCCAGCAGCTTTACTCCGGGAGGCAGCTACGAGCAGTACTTC
v_gene: TRBV30; abundance: .; j_gene: TRBJ1-6; d_gene: TRBD1; CDR3aa: CAWGQGLNSPLHF; CDR3nt: TGTGCCTGGGGACAGGGCCTGAATTCACCCCTCCACTTT
v_gene: TRBV19; abundance: .; j_gene: TRBJ1-2; d_gene: .; CDR3aa: CASSIQDNYGYTF; CDR3nt: TGTGCCAGTAGTATACAGGACAACTATGGCTACACCTTC
v_gene: TRBV10-3; abundance: .; j_gene: TRBJ2-3; d_gene: .; CDR3aa: CAISESKLALSTDTQYF; CDR3nt: TGTGCCATCAGTGAGTCGAAGTTAGCTCTAAGCACAGATACGCAGTATTTT
v_gene: TRBV10-3; abundance: .; j_gene: TRBJ1-2; d_gene: TRBD1; CDR3aa: CAISEGQGSYGYTF; CDR3nt: TGTGCCATCAGTGAGGGACAGGGATCCTATGGCTACACCTTC
v_gene: TRBV20-1; abundance: .; j_gene: TRBJ1-1; d_gene: .; CDR3aa: CSARDDQSFRVAEAFF; CDR3nt: TGCAGTGCTAGAGATGATCAGTCCTTTCGGGTGGCTGAAGCTTTCTTT
v_gene: TRBV28; abundance: .; j_gene: TRBJ1-3; d_gene: .; CDR3aa: CASSSTPETGNTIYF; CDR3nt: TGTGCCAGCAGTTCGACACCGGAGACGGGAAACACCATATATTTT
v_gene: TRBV20-1; abundance: .; j_gene: TRBJ2-5; d_gene: TRBD1; CDR3aa: CSARADRGETQYF; CDR3nt: TGCAGTGCTAGGGCCGACAGGGGAGAGACCCAGTACTTC
v_gene: TRBV30; abundance: .; j_gene: TRBJ1-2; d_gene: .; CDR3aa: CAWSVLHNYGYTF; CDR3nt: TGTGCCTGGAGTGTACTGCATAACTATGGCTACACCTTC
v_gene: TRBV20-1; abundance: once; j_gene: TRBJ1-2; d_gene: TRBD1; CDR3aa: CSATTGGAHSYGYTF; CDR3nt: TGCAGTGCGACGACAGGGGGCGCTCACTCTTATGGCTACACCTTC
v_gene: TRBV12-3/TRBV12-4; abundance: .; j_gene: TRBJ2-5; d_gene: TRBD1; CDR3aa: CASSGTGEETQYF; CDR3nt: TGTGCCAGCAGTGGGACAGGGGAAGAGACCCAGTACTTC
v_gene: TRBV15; abundance: .; j_gene: TRBJ2-2; d_gene: .; CDR3aa: CATSRDRTGELFF; CDR3nt: TGTGCCACCAGCAGAGATCGGACCGGGGAGCTGTTTTTT